The 18 T cell receptor beta chains listed next were all sequenced from one sample in a study of early T cells in non-severe SARS-CoV-2 infection. MiXCR, applied by TCRdb to the 5' RACE reads, yields one record per CDR3 protein. There are approximately 74,000 distinct CDR3 sequences in the sample; 13% to 15% occur only once, and 10% to 11% lies in the top ten. The sample consisted of whole blood. These receptors were collected from an adult who was a healthcare worker with PCR-confirmed SARS-CoV-2 infection or an uninfected control (not recorded which).

The chain is built from TRBV20-1 and TRBJ2-7, with TRBD1 as a possible D gene (6 bases). Germline V gene data show CDR1 as DFQATT and CDR2 as SNEGSKA (reference sequence). The V gene lost 2 bases and the J gene lost 3 bases, with 17 bases spanning the gap. This CDR3 has 15 residues. CDR3: CSARKPGTPDYEQYF. CDR3 DNA sequence: TGCAGTGCTAGAAAACCCGGGACACCTGACTACGAGCAGTACTTC.

The gene calls are TRBV7-3 and TRBJ2-1, with 7 positions matching TRBD1. Germline V gene data show CDR1 as SGHTA and CDR2 as FQGTGA. The V and J ends lost 4 bases and 8 bases, in that order; junction bases with no gene match: 11. CDR3 length equals 15 residues. The DNA for the CDR3 is TGTGCCAGCAGCTCGACAGGGAAGTGGCGAGATGAGCAGTTCTTC. Amino acids: CASSSTGKWRDEQFF. Combining the CDR3 with reference TRBV7-3 and TRBJ2-1 gives the whole variable domain GAGVSQTPSNKVTEKGKYVELRCDPISGHTALYWYRQSLGQGPEFLIYFQGTGAADDSGLPNDRFFAVRPEGSVSTLKIQRTERGDSAVYLCASSSTGKWRDEQFFGPGTRLTVL.

This clonotype was counted at least ten times. The CDR3 bases are TGCAGCGGATATGGGAGGGACGAAAAACTGTTTTTT. Amino acids: CSGYGRDEKLFF. The V and J genes are TRBV29-1 and TRBJ1-4; the D gene is possibly TRBD1 (5 bases). V lost 7 bases to trimming and J lost 8 bases, with 14 bases between them. The CDR3 has 12 amino acids. Germline loops: CDR1 SQVTM, CDR2 ANQGSEA.

The chain has TRBV3-1 and TRBJ2-7; a possible D gene is TRBD1 (6 bases). V was shortened by 2 bases and J by 3 bases, with 20 bases between the two germline ends. The CDR3 length is 17 residues. Germline assignment: CDR1 LGHDT and CDR2 YNNKEL (reference sequence). The CDR3 region is CASSQLAPDRSNYEQYF. CDR3 sequence (DNA): TGTGCCAGCAGCCAACTAGCTCCCGACAGGTCTAACTACGAGCAGTACTTC.

A few counts support this clonotype. The rearrangement joins TRBV9 to TRBJ2-3, with TRBD2 as a possible D gene (5 bases). This CDR3 comprises 16 residues. With 3 bases removed from V and 0 bases from J, the gap between germline ends came to 14 bases. Germline values: CDR1 SGDLS, CDR2 YYNGEE. CDR3 nucleotide sequence: TGTGCCAGCAGCGCCCCTCCCGGGGTAAGCACAGATACGCAGTATTTT. Translating it yields CASSAPPGVSTDTQYF.

This clonotype has only a few counts. This chain uses TRBV4-1 with TRBJ2-3; no definite D call. Germline V gives CDR1 MGHRA, CDR2 YSYEKL. This CDR3 comprises 16 residues. Trimming cost V 0 bases and J 2 bases, with 12 bases left between them. The DNA of the CDR3 is TGCGCCAGCAGCCAAGATCCCCCCCTGAACACAGATACGCAGTATTTT. This codes for CASSQDPPLNTDTQYF.

The rearrangement joins TRBV27 to TRBJ1-2; D remains unclear. CDR3 length: 13 residues. CDR1 is MNHEY and CDR2 is SMNVEV in the germline V gene (reference sequence). The V end was cut by 6 bases, the J end by 8 bases, with 16 bases between. CDR3 nucleotide sequence: TGTGCCAGCAGCCCTGATACGGCGGGGGGCTACACCTTC. Translating gives CASSPDTAGGYTF.

Comments on this clonotype: One end of the junction varies from germline; a read error may be responsible. J is TRBJ2-7 and V is TRBV5-5; D not resolved. This CDR3 comprises 16 residues. Germline V CDR1 and CDR2: SGHKS, YYEKEE (reference sequence). This CDR3 reads CVSSQLRRRVPYEQYF. The CDR3 DNA is TGTGTCAGCAGTCAACTCCGGAGACGGGTCCCCTACGAGCAGTACTTC.

The V call is TRBV6-6, the J call TRBJ1-3; the D is unclear. In germline, CDR1 is MNHNY, CDR2 SVGAGI (reference sequence). The CDR3 runs 16 residues. The ends were cut back, 0 bases at V and 0 bases at J, with 9 bases in the middle. CDR3 DNA: TGTGCCAGCAGTTACTCGTCTCCGCACTCTGGAAACACCATATATTTT. Its protein product is CASSYSSPHSGNTIYF.

In its sample, this clonotype was seen a few times. V usage is TRBV2 and J usage is TRBJ2-5; D is perhaps TRBD2 (5 bases). CDR3 length: 14 amino acids. V was pared by 5 bases and J by 5 bases, with 15 bases between. Germline values: CDR1 SNHLY, CDR2 FYNNEI. CDR3 bases: TGTGCCAGCAGTTTGGACCGCCCGGGGGAGACCCAGTACTTC. Its translation is CASSLDRPGETQYF. Looking up the rest from reference TRBV2 and TRBJ2-5 gives the full variable domain: EPEVTQTPSHQVTQMGQEVILRCVPISNHLYFYWYRQILGQKVEFLVSFYNNEISEKSEIFDDQFSVERPDGSNFTLKIRSTKLEDSAMYFCASSLDRPGETQYFGPGTRLLVL.

This clonotype was seen a few times. The chain combines TRBV7-8 with TRBJ2-5, with 11 bases lining up with TRBD2. The germline gives CDR1 SGHVS, CDR2 FQNEAQ. The V and J ends lost 2 bases and 5 bases, in that order; junction bases with no gene match: 7. The CDR3 runs to 16 residues. CDR3 loop: CASSLPIAGGPETQYF. CDR3 coding DNA: TGTGCCAGCAGCTTACCTATAGCGGGGGGGCCTGAGACCCAGTACTTC.

The rearrangement links TRBV20-1 to TRBJ2-7; D unresolved. Germline assignment: CDR1 DFQATT and CDR2 SNEGSKA (reference sequence). The CDR3 runs to 15 residues. The V end was cut by 6 bases, the J end by 5 bases, with 23 bases between. As DNA, the CDR3 is TGCAGTGCCCGAGGTTCGTTGTCGGAGCTTAACGAGCAGTACTTC. It translates to CSARGSLSELNEQYF.

This clonotype was picked up many times. The chain employs TRBV7-9 and TRBJ2-5; D is unresolved. The V gene lost 1 base and the J gene lost 0 bases, with 3 bases spanning the gap. CDR1 is SEHNR and CDR2 is FQNEAQ in the germline V gene (reference sequence). The CDR3 extends over 13 amino acids. CDR3 sequence reads: CASSLGYQETQYF. In nucleotides, the CDR3 is TGTGCCAGCAGCTTAGGGTACCAAGAGACCCAGTACTTC.

This clonotype was detected a few times. V and J are TRBV20-1 and TRBJ1-1, with 7 bases fitting TRBD1. V shed 6 bases, J shed 3 bases, and the junction held 7 bases outside the gene matches. The length of the CDR3 is 13 residues. The germline CDR1 and CDR2 sequences are DFQATT and SNEGSKA (reference sequence). CDR3 sequence: CSARTGGDTEAFF. As DNA, the CDR3 is TGCAGTGCACGGACAGGCGGAGACACTGAAGCTTTCTTT.

This chain links TRBV18 with TRBJ2-5; D might be TRBD2 (5 bases). Germline V CDR1 and CDR2: KGHSH, LQKENI. The CDR3 is 12 residues long. Trimming took off 2 bases at V and 5 bases at J, with 6 bases between the two ends. Written as DNA, the CDR3 is TGTGCCAGCTCACCAGGGGAGGAGACCCAGTACTTC. It is translated as CASSPGEETQYF.

There are a few counts of this clonotype. V is TRBV20-1 and J is TRBJ2-1; TRBD2 matches at 8 bases. This CDR3 is built from 15 residues. V lost 6 bases, J lost 5 bases, and 12 bases stayed unmatched. The germline CDR1 and CDR2 sequences are DFQATT and SNEGSKA (reference sequence). As DNA, the CDR3 is TGCAGTGCCCTGATGCCCAGCGGGGGAGACAATGAGCAGTTCTTC. This codes for CSALMPSGGDNEQFF.

This clonotype has only a few counts. The chain is built from TRBV3-1 and TRBJ2-7; 8 bases map to TRBD1. V lost 1 base and J lost 6; bases outside the gene matches: 8. The CDR3 loop spans 15 amino acids. CDR1 and CDR2 (germline): LGHDT, YNNKEL (reference sequence). CDR3 nucleotide sequence: TGTGCCAGCAGCCAAGCCCGACAGGGGCTGGGCGAGCAGTACTTC. The encoded protein is CASSQARQGLGEQYF.

This clonotype was seen only a few times. The chain carries TRBV7-2 and TRBJ2-1; unclear D gene. The germline gives CDR1 SGHTA, CDR2 FQGNSA. Trimming removed 5 bases from V and 7 bases from J, with 12 bases in between. The CDR3 is 13 residues long. The CDR3, as DNA: TGTGCCAGCAGCCAAACGAGGCTTAATGAGCAGTTCTTC. It encodes CASSQTRLNEQFF.